This TCR beta chain was recovered during a study of shared clonotypes between healthy human individuals. CDR3 length: 16 amino acids. V trimming: 5 bases; J trimming: 9 bases; junction bases outside the gene matches: 15. Germline values: CDR1 SGHAT, CDR2 FQNNGV. Genomic DNA from each subset was divided evenly over several immunoSEQ plates. The repertoire was sequenced with immunoSEQ multiplex PCR; TCRdb's copy has only in-frame clones and lacks some. Altogether 2,500,000 or so clones are present, roughly 92% being singletons, with the ten largest covering more than 0.35%. This clonotype originated in a young man in good health. Some clones in this sample may be carry-over from other donors' samples. Sample: naive CD4+ T cells from PBMCs. Subset here: CD45RA+ positively selected. The chain joins TRBV11-2 to TRBJ2-3, with 9 bases fitting TRBD1. The CDR3 reads CASSLMGGRGQGTQYF. The CDR3 DNA follows: TGTGCCAGCAGCCTTATGGGGGGAAGAGGACAGGGGACGCAGTATTTT.